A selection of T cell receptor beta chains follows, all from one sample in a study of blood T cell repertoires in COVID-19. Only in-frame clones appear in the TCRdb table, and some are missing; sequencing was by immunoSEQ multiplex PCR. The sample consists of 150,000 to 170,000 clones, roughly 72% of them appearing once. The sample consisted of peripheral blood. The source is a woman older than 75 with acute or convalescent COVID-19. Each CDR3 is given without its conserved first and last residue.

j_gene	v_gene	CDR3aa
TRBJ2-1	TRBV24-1	ATSDSARINEQF
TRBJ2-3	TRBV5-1	ASRYGATDTQY
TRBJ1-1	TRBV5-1	ASSSKTGRPEAF
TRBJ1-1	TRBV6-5	ASRNPGQGPKEAF
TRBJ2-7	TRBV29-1	SVQVGGGYEQY
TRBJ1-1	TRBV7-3	ASSRTPNTEAF
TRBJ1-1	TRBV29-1	SVDGPRRLNTEAF
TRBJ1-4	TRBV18	ASSPISGNEKLF
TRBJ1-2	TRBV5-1	ATATGESGYT
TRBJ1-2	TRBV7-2	ASSSAADRPGGYT